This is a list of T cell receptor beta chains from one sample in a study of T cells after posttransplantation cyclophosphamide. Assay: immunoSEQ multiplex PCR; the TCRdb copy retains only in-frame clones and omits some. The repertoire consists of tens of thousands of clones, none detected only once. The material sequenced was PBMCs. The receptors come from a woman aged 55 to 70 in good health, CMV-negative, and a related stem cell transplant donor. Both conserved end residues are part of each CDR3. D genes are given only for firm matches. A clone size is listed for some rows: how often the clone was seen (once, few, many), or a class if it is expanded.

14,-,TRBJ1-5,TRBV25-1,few,CASQRHEPNQPQHF,TGTGCCAGCCAGAGACACGAACCAAATCAGCCCCAGCATTTT
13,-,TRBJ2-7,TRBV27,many,CARINQESYEQYF,TGTGCCAGAATCAATCAGGAGTCCTACGAGCAGTACTTC
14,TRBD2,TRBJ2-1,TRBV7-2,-,CASSLASGNNEQFF,TGTGCCAGCAGCTTGGCTAGCGGGAACAATGAGCAGTTCTTC
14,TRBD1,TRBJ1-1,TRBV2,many,CASRGQRLNTEAFF,TGTGCCAGCAGGGGACAGCGTTTGAACACTGAAGCTTTCTTT
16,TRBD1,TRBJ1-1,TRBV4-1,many,CASSQDIGQGNTEAFF,TGCGCCAGCAGCCAAGATATCGGACAGGGGAACACTGAAGCTTTCTTT
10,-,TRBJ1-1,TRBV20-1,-,CTIPSRVAFF,TGCACCATCCCGTCCCGGGTGGCTTTCTTT
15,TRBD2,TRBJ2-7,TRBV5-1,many,CASSLGASGIYEQYF,TGCGCCAGCAGCTTGGGGGCTAGCGGGATCTACGAGCAGTACTTC
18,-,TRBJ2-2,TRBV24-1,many,CATSDHYSSGGNTGELFF,TGTGCCACCAGTGACCACTACTCCAGCGGAGGGAACACCGGGGAGCTGTTTTTT
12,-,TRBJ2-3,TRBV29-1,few,CSVLTDTDTQYF,TGCAGCGTACTGACAGACACAGATACGCAGTATTTT
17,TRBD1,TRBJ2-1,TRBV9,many,CASSAGLLDRDYNEQFF,TGTGCCAGCAGCGCAGGCCTCCTGGACAGGGACTACAATGAGCAGTTCTTC
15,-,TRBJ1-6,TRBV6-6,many,CASSFQGARNSPLHF,TGTGCCAGCAGTTTTCAGGGTGCCCGTAATTCACCCCTCCACTTT
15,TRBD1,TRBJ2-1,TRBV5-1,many,CASSPQGSAYNEQFF,TGCGCCAGCAGCCCACAGGGGTCGGCTTACAATGAGCAGTTCTTC
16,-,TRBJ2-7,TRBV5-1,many,CASSLGAGLRAYEQYF,TGCGCCAGCAGCTTGGGAGCCGGACTAAGAGCCTACGAGCAGTACTTC
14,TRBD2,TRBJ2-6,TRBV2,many,CASGGSSGANVLTF,TGTGCCAGCGGCGGGAGCTCTGGGGCCAACGTCCTGACTTTC
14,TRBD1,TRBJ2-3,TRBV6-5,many,CASRLAGGTDTQYF,TGTGCCAGCAGACTTGCAGGGGGTACAGATACGCAGTATTTT
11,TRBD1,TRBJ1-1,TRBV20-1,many,CSARSGGKAFF,TGCAGTGCTAGATCAGGGGGCAAAGCTTTCTTT
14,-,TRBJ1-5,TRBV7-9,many,CASTLGGGNQPQHF,TGTGCCAGCACCCTGGGGGGGGGCAATCAGCCCCAGCATTTT
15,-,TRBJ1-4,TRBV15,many,CATSRDRGGNEKLFF,TGTGCCACCAGCAGAGATCGAGGTGGCAATGAAAAACTGTTTTTT
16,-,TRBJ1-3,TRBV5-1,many,CASSSGTSVSGNTIYF,TGCGCCAGCAGCTCCGGGACATCCGTCTCTGGAAACACCATATATTTT
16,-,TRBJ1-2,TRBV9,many,CASSVEYSGQRYGYTF,TGTGCCAGCAGCGTAGAATATAGTGGGCAGAGATATGGCTACACCTTC
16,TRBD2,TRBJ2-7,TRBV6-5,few,CASSYGSGTTHYEQYF,TGTGCCAGCAGTTACGGTTCTGGGACTACACACTACGAGCAGTACTTC
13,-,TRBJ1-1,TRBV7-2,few,CASSLQANTEAFF,TGTGCCAGCAGCTTACAAGCGAACACTGAAGCTTTCTTT
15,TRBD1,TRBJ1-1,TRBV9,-,CASSVEGAGVTEAFF,TGTGCCAGCAGCGTCGAGGGGGCAGGGGTCACTGAAGCTTTCTTT
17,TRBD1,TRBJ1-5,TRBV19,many,CASSPPGQGRSNQPQHF,TGTGCCAGTAGTCCGCCGGGACAGGGGAGAAGCAATCAGCCCCAGCATTTT
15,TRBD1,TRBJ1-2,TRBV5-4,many,CASSIGQGRRGGYTF,TGTGCCAGCAGCATAGGACAGGGAAGAAGGGGTGGCTACACCTTC
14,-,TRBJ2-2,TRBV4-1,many,CASSHSDFAGELFF,TGCGCCAGCAGCCATTCGGACTTTGCCGGGGAGCTGTTTTTT
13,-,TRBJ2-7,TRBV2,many,CASTRDRFDEQYF,TGTGCCAGCACCCGCGACAGGTTTGACGAGCAGTACTTC
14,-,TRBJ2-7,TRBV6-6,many,CASSYDRLDYEQYF,TGTGCCAGCAGTTACGACAGGCTCGACTACGAGCAGTACTTC
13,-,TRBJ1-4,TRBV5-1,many,CASSLERNEKLFF,TGCGCCAGCAGCTTGGAGAGGAATGAAAAACTGTTTTTT
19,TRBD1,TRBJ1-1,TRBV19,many,CASSAYTRDRGRLNTEAFF,TGTGCCAGTAGTGCCTATACCCGGGACAGGGGGCGCCTGAACACTGAAGCTTTCTTT
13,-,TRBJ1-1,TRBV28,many,CASSMNKNTEAFF,TGTGCCAGCAGTATGAACAAGAACACTGAAGCTTTCTTT
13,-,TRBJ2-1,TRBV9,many,CASSVEGTSRQFF,TGTGCCAGCAGCGTAGAAGGCACTAGTCGTCAGTTCTTC
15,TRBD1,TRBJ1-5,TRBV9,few,CASSRTGGADQPQHF,TGTGCCAGCAGCCGAACAGGGGGCGCAGATCAGCCCCAGCATTTT
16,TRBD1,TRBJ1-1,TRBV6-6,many,CASSHLSRDRAAEAFF,TGTGCCAGCAGTCATCTGTCCCGGGACAGGGCGGCTGAAGCTTTCTTT
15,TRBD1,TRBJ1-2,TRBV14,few,CASSQSRTGSYGYTF,TGTGCCAGCAGCCAATCCCGGACAGGATCATATGGCTACACCTTC
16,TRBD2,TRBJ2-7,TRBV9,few,CASSPRLAGTSYEQYF,TGTGCCAGCAGCCCCCGACTAGCGGGAACGTCCTACGAGCAGTACTTC
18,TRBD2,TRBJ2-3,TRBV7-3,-,CASSLIRLAGVGSDTQYF,TGTGCCAGCAGCTTAATCCGACTAGCGGGAGTAGGGTCAGATACGCAGTATTTT
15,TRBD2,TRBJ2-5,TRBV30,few,CAWSALGGEVETQYF,TGTGCCTGGAGTGCCCTCGGGGGGGAGGTAGAGACCCAGTACTTC
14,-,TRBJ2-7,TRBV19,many,CASSYFSGSYEQYF,TGTGCCAGTAGTTACTTTTCCGGGTCCTACGAGCAGTACTTC
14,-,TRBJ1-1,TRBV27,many,CASSAGQKNTEAFF,TGTGCCAGCAGTGCTGGACAGAAGAACACTGAAGCTTTCTTT
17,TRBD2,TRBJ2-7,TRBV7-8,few,CASSLGGGGGPSYEQYF,TGTGCCAGCAGCTTAGGGGGGGGAGGAGGTCCCTCCTACGAGCAGTACTTC
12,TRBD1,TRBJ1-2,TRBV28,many,CASHYRGLGYTF,TGTGCCAGCCACTACAGGGGGTTAGGCTACACCTTC
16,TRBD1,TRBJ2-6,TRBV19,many,CASSADRGSGANVLTF,TGTGCCAGTAGTGCGGACAGGGGCTCTGGGGCCAACGTCCTGACTTTC
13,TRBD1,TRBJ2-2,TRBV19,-,CASSKGAGGELFF,TGTGCCAGTAGTAAGGGGGCGGGCGGGGAGCTGTTTTTT
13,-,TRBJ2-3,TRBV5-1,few,CASSVDPGDTQYF,TGCGCCAGCAGCGTGGACCCGGGGGATACGCAGTATTTT
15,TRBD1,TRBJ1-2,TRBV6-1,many,CASSFRLGTGDGYTF,TGTGCCAGCAGTTTTCGATTAGGGACAGGAGATGGCTACACCTTC